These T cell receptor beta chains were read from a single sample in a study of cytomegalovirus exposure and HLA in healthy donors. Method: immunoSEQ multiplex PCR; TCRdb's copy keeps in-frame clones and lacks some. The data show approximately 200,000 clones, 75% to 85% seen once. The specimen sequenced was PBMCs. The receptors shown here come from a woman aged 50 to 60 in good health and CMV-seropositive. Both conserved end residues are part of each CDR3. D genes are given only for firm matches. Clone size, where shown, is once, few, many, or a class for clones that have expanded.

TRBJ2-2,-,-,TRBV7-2,CASSFSTQGRELFF,TGTGCCAGCAGCTTCTCGACCCAGGGCCGGGAGCTGTTTTTT
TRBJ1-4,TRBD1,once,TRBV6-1,CASTRGVREKLFF,TGTGCCAGCACCAGGGGGGTTAGAGAAAAACTGTTTTTT
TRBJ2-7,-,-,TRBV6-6,CASSYSEIGYEQYF,TGTGCCAGCAGTTACTCAGAGATCGGGTACGAGCAGTACTTC
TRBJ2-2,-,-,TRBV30,CAWRRHGNTGELFF,TGTGCCTGGAGGAGGCACGGGAACACCGGGGAGCTGTTTTTT
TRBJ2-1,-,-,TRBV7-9,CASSFATGDDNEQFF,TGTGCCAGCAGCTTCGCGACTGGTGACGACAATGAGCAGTTCTTC
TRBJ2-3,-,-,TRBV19,CASSITGGVDTQYF,TGTGCCAGTAGTATAACAGGGGGGGTAGATACGCAGTATTTT
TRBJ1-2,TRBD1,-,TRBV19,CASSPGQGGYGYTF,TGTGCCAGTAGCCCTGGACAGGGAGGCTATGGCTACACCTTC
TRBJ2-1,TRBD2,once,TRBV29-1,CSVDGVGPLPRGFSYNEQFF,TGCAGCGTTGATGGGGTGGGCCCCCTTCCGCGGGGGTTCTCCTACAATGAGCAGTTCTTC
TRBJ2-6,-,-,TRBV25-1,CASSERAGANVLTF,TGTGCCAGCAGTGAAAGAGCTGGGGCCAACGTCCTGACTTTC
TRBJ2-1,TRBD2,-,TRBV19,CASSVLAGSRNEQFF,TGTGCCAGTAGCGTCCTAGCGGGAAGCAGGAATGAGCAGTTCTTC
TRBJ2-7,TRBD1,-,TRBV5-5,CASSSQGDSYEQYF,TGTGCCAGCAGCTCCCAGGGGGACAGCTACGAGCAGTACTTC
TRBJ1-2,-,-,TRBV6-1,CASRDPSRGYTF,TGTGCCAGCAGAGACCCTTCGAGGGGCTACACCTTC
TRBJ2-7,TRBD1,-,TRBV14,CASSHDRGYEQYF,TGTGCCAGCAGCCATGACAGGGGCTACGAGCAGTACTTC